This T cell receptor (beta chain) was identified in a study of OX40 agonist ivuxolimab in advanced cancers. The CDR3 consists of 12 residues. Germline CDR1 reads SGHAT; CDR2 reads FQNNGV. The V end was cut by 4 bases, the J end by 8 bases, with 9 bases between. Sequencing was performed with immunoSEQ multiplex PCR; in TCRdb, only in-frame clones are kept and a portion is missing. The table shows about 29,000 clones, with around 90% occurring only once. The source was CD4+ or CD8+ T cells sorted from blood, collected in a trial of the OX40 agonist ivuxolimab. The clonotype was recovered from an adult with an advanced solid tumor such as melanoma, head and neck, liver or kidney cancer. The chain is built from TRBV11-2 and TRBJ2-1; D might be TRBD2 (6 bases). The CDR3 DNA follows: TGTGCCAGCAGCTCGGGGGTTCATGAGCAGTTCTTC. Its protein product is CASSSGVHEQFF.